The 25 T cell receptor beta chains presented below share a single source sample, sequenced in a study of T-cell reconstitution after alpha-beta-depleted transplantation in children. TCRbeta library preparation incorporated unique molecular identifiers. TCRdb itself ran the PCR reads through MiXCR, one entry per CDR3 protein. The table records hundreds of thousands of distinct CDR3 sequences, 15% to 20% of them present only once. The source material was PBMCs, mostly from graft donor cells, sampled 360 days after TCRalphabeta/CD19-depleted stem cell transplant. Receptors were obtained from a male patient between 2 and 15 years old who had a stem cell transplant for acute lymphoblastic leukemia, so the T cells may come from the graft donor.

This clonotype was picked up many times. This rearrangement joins TRBV6-2 or TRBV6-3 to TRBJ2-7; D gene ambiguous. The CDR3 extends over 15 amino acids. Trimming pared 6 bases from V and 4 bases from J, leaving 19 bases between. From germline, CDR1 is MNHEY and CDR2 SVGEGT. CDR3 region: CASRKDYGSHYEQYF. As DNA, the CDR3 is TGTGCCAGCAGAAAGGATTACGGATCCCATTACGAGCAGTACTTC.

This clonotype was seen a few times. V is TRBV7-2 and J is TRBJ2-1; 8 bases map to TRBD1. The CDR3 runs 20 residues. From germline, CDR1 is SGHTA and CDR2 FQGNSA. V lost 1 base, J lost 2 bases, and 16 bases stayed unmatched. CDR3 sequence (DNA): TGTGCCAGCAGCTTAGGCTTGCACCACAGGGGGAGTAACACCTACAATGAGCAGTTCTTC. It encodes CASSLGLHHRGSNTYNEQFF.

This chain uses TRBV2 with TRBJ2-7, with D maybe TRBD2 (6 bases). Germline V gene lookup returns CDR1 SNHLY and CDR2 FYNNEI. The CDR3 extends over 15 amino acids. Trimming took 5 bases from V and 0 from J, leaving 14 bases between them. CDR3 sequence: CASSFRAGSSYEQYF. The CDR3 nucleotides read TGTGCCAGCAGTTTCCGAGCCGGGAGCTCCTACGAGCAGTACTTC.

In this sample, this clonotype turned up a few times. This sequence joins TRBV27 and TRBJ1-5; D gene unclear. The ends were cut back, 3 bases at V and 4 bases at J, with 10 bases in the middle. The CDR3 extends over 14 amino acids. Germline CDR1 reads MNHEY; CDR2 reads SMNVEV (reference sequence). DNA for the CDR3: TGTGCCAGCAGTTTGGCAGGTACAAATCAGCCCCAGCATTTT. It specifies CASSLAGTNQPQHF.

V is TRBV6-5 and J is TRBJ2-7; TRBD2 matches 7 bases. The V gene's germline CDR1 is MNHEY and CDR2 SVGAGI. The CDR3 spans 15 residues. V lost 4 bases, J lost 1 base, and 7 bases stayed unmatched. As DNA, the CDR3 is TGTGCCAGCAGTTCACGGGGGGATAAATCCTACGAGCAGTACTTC. As protein: CASSSRGDKSYEQYF.

This clonotype was observed many times. The chain is built from TRBV27 and TRBJ2-1; 12 nucleotides align to TRBD2. V gave up 5 bases and J gave up 7 bases; unmatched junction bases: 18. The CDR3 has 19 residues. Germline V gene sequence: CDR1 MNHEY, CDR2 SMNVEV (reference sequence). In DNA form, the CDR3 reads TGTGCCAGCAGTCCCCTCCTCCATCTAGCGGGAGGGCCAAGGAATGAGCAGTTCTTC. As protein: CASSPLLHLAGGPRNEQFF.

The genes are TRBV4-3 and TRBJ2-3; a weak D match, TRBD2 (5 bases). The CDR3 has 16 residues. CDR1 and CDR2 from the germline V gene are LGHNA and YSLEER. The V end lost 0 bases, the J end lost 5 bases, and 15 bases lay between the germline ends. CDR3 in amino acids: CASSQDILDFIDTQYF. The CDR3 DNA follows: TGCGCCAGCAGCCAAGATATCCTGGACTTCATAGATACGCAGTATTTT.

The gene calls are TRBV6-1 and TRBJ2-1; 14 positions match TRBD2. Losses at the gene ends were 4 bases for V and 7 bases for J; bases not matched to a gene: 9. This CDR3 comprises 17 residues. The germline V gene encodes CDR1 MNHNS and CDR2 SASEGT. The CDR3 DNA sequence: TGTGCCAGCAGTGCCCAAGCAGGGACTAGCGGGAGAAATGAGCAGTTCTTC. It yields the protein CASSAQAGTSGRNEQFF.

This clonotype appeared a few times. The gene calls are TRBV7-6 and TRBJ2-7; 7 bases agree with TRBD2. V trimming: 3 bases; J trimming: 3 bases; junction bases outside the gene matches: 14. This CDR3 is built from 17 residues. Germline CDR1 SGHVS, CDR2 FNYEAQ. CDR3 DNA: TGTGCCAGCAGCTTCGGTCCCCGAGCGGGACCTAACTACGAGCAGTACTTC. Protein product: CASSFGPRAGPNYEQYF.

The chain uses TRBV5-4 and TRBJ2-7; possible D gene TRBD1, 5 bases. With 4 bases removed from V and 3 bases from J, the gap between germline ends came to 14 bases. The CDR3 sequence is 14 residues long. Looked up from germline, CDR1 is SGHNT and CDR2 is YYREEE (reference sequence). In DNA form, the CDR3 reads TGTGCCAGCAGCCCTGACTGGACAAACTACGAGCAGTACTTC. Translated: CASSPDWTNYEQYF.

Many counts were recorded for this clonotype. The V call is TRBV6-2 or TRBV6-3, the J call TRBJ1-5, with D possibly TRBD1 on 5 matching bases. CDR3 length: 13 residues. V was clipped by 2 bases and J by 5 bases, with 7 bases between them. Germline values: CDR1 MNHEY, CDR2 SVGEGT. The CDR3 is CASSYVGDQPQHF. CDR3 DNA: TGTGCCAGCAGTTACGTAGGGGATCAGCCCCAGCATTTT.

This clonotype was counted a few times. This rearrangement joins TRBV11-2 to TRBJ2-1, with TRBD2 as a possible D gene (5 bases). Germline V gives CDR1 SGHAT, CDR2 FQNNGV. The CDR3 consists of 15 residues. The V gene lost 4 bases and the J gene lost 6 bases, with 16 bases spanning the gap. This CDR3 reads CASSSLGGVGNEQFF. For the CDR3, the DNA is TGTGCCAGCAGCTCACTCGGAGGTGTGGGCAATGAGCAGTTCTTC.

About this clonotype itself: With a much larger clone just one base away, this may be a read error. V is TRBV29-1 and J is TRBJ2-7; unclear D gene. The CDR3 extends over 11 amino acids. Trimming removed 5 bases from V and 9 bases from J, with 14 bases in between. Germline V lookup: CDR1 SQVTM, CDR2 ANQGSEA. The CDR3 loop is CSVYRYEVQYF. CDR3 DNA sequence: TGCAGCGTTTACCGCTATGAGGTGCAGTACTTC.

This clonotype was seen many times. This chain uses TRBV11-1 with TRBJ2-1; TRBD2 matches at 7 bases. Germline V gives CDR1 SGHAT, CDR2 FQDESV (reference sequence). The length of the CDR3 is 14 residues. With V trimmed by 3 bases and J by 4 bases, 3 bases remained unmatched. CDR3 nucleotides: TGTGCCAGCAGCTTGGCTAGCGGATACAATGAGCAGTTCTTC. Translating gives CASSLASGYNEQFF.

V is TRBV5-1 and J is TRBJ2-1; D is tentatively TRBD1 or TRBD2 (5 bases each). Per germline, CDR1 SGHRS and CDR2 YFSETQ. CDR3 length: 11 amino acids. V dropped 2 bases and J dropped 15 bases, with 12 bases sitting between them. CDR3 sequence (DNA): TGCGCCAGCAGCTTAGCGGACCAGGGGTTCTTC. Protein: CASSLADQGFF.

The DNA of the CDR3 is TGTGCCAGCTCACCATTGACAGGGGGGACGACCTACAATGAGCAGTTCTTC. This encodes CASSPLTGGTTYNEQFF. The genes are TRBV18 and TRBJ2-1; TRBD1 matches at 9 bases. Germline CDR1 KGHSH, CDR2 LQKENI. After removal of 2 bases from V and 2 bases from J, the junction contained 7 bases not matched to a gene. There are 17 residues in the CDR3.

This clonotype was seen a handful of times. V and J are TRBV20-1 and TRBJ2-5, with TRBD2 identical over 8 bases. The CDR3 runs 14 residues. Germline-derived CDR1 and CDR2 are DFQATT and SNEGSKA (reference sequence). V trimming: 6 bases; J trimming: 2 bases; junction bases outside the gene matches: 8. In DNA form, the CDR3 reads TGCAGTGCGCAGACTAGCGATATACAAGAGACCCAGTACTTC. Translation: CSAQTSDIQETQYF.

This clonotype was picked up many times. CDR3 DNA sequence: TGTGCCAGCAGGCCCGGGACTAGCACAGATACGCAGTATTTT. Translation gives CASRPGTSTDTQYF. V is TRBV12-3 or TRBV12-4 and J is TRBJ2-3; maybe TRBD2 (6 bases). This CDR3 region has 14 residues. V shed 6 bases and J shed 0 bases, with 10 bases lying between them.

The J gene is TRBJ1-2, the V gene TRBV20-1; the match to TRBD1 covers 11 bases. Germline V gives CDR1 DFQATT, CDR2 SNEGSKA (reference sequence). CDR3 length equals 13 residues. The CDR3 nucleotides are TGCATTCCCGGGACAGGGGGTAACTATGGCTACACCTTC. It specifies CIPGTGGNYGYTF.

V and J are TRBV7-8 and TRBJ1-4; D not resolved. Trimming removed 5 bases from V and 3 bases from J, with 19 bases in between. CDR3 length: 17 residues. Germline assignment: CDR1 SGHVS and CDR2 FQNEAQ. CDR3: CASSPLRAGGANEKLFF. The CDR3 DNA sequence: TGTGCCAGCAGCCCCCTGAGGGCGGGCGGGGCTAATGAAAAACTGTTTTTT.

The chain combines TRBV5-4 with TRBJ2-6; the match to TRBD1 covers 7 bases. CDR1 and CDR2 from the germline V gene are SGHNT and YYREEE (reference sequence). This CDR3 has 20 residues. Trimming at V came to 1 base and at J to 0 bases, leaving 13 bases not matched to a gene. CDR3 DNA: TGTGCCAGCAGCTTGAACCCCAGGGACAGTCGGTCCTCTGGGGCCAACGTCCTGACTTTC. Its protein product is CASSLNPRDSRSSGANVLTF.

This clonotype was observed a few times. The V call is TRBV12-3 or TRBV12-4, the J call TRBJ1-4; 12 nucleotides match TRBD1. The CDR3 consists of 17 residues. V was pared by 5 bases and J by 6 bases, with 10 bases of the junction left unmatched. The CDR3 protein is CASSPGTGGLLDEKLFF. The CDR3 DNA reads TGTGCCAGCAGTCCCGGGACAGGGGGCCTGCTAGATGAAAAACTGTTTTTT.

Concerning this clonotype: The germline gene is not matched at one end of the junction; a read error may be the cause. This chain uses TRBV20-1 with TRBJ2-7; TRBD2 matches at 12 bases. The germline gives CDR1 DFQATT, CDR2 SNEGSKA (reference sequence). The CDR3 runs 15 residues. Written as DNA, the CDR3 is TGCAGTGCTACCGCGACTAGCGGGAGCTTCTACGAGCTGTACTTC. This translates into CSATATSGSFYELYF.

This clonotype was counted between two and nine times. The V and J genes are TRBV6-1 and TRBJ2-7; 7 bases map to TRBD1. The V gene's germline CDR1 is MNHNS and CDR2 SASEGT. The CDR3 is made up of 14 amino acids. Trimming at V came to 6 bases and at J to 3 bases, leaving 8 bases not matched to a gene. For the CDR3, the DNA is TGTGCCAGCAGGACAGGGCCAGCTGGCTACGAGCAGTACTTC. Translating it yields CASRTGPAGYEQYF.

This clonotype was picked up a small number of times. The genes are TRBV6-2 or TRBV6-3 and TRBJ2-5; 14 nucleotides match TRBD2. This CDR3 has 15 residues. CDR1 MNHEY and CDR2 SVGEGT come from the germline V gene. The trim removed 10 bases at V and 7 bases at J, leaving 11 bases unmatched. CDR3 region: CATSGLAGGAGTQYF. The CDR3 DNA sequence: TGTGCCACCAGCGGACTAGCGGGAGGTGCTGGGACCCAGTACTTC.